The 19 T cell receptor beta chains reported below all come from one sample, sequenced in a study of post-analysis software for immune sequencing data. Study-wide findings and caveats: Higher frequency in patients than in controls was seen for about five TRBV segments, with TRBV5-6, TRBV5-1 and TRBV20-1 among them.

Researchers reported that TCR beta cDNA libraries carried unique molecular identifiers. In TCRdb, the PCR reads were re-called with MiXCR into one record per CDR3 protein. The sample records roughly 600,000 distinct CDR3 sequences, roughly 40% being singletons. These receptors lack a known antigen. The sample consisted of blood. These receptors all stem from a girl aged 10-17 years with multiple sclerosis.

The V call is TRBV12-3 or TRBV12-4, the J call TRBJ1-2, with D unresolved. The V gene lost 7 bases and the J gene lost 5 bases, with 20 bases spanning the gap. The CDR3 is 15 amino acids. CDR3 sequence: CASKSHGGAEYGYTF. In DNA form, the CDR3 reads TGTGCCAGCAAATCCCACGGTGGAGCTGAGTATGGCTACACCTTC.

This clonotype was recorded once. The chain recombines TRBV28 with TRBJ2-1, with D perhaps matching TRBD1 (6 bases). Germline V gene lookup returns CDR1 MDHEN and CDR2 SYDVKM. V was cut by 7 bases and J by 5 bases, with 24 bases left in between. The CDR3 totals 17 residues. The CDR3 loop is CASISPPGTRAHNEQFF. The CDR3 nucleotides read TGTGCCAGCATCAGTCCCCCGGGGACACGGGCCCACAATGAGCAGTTCTTC.

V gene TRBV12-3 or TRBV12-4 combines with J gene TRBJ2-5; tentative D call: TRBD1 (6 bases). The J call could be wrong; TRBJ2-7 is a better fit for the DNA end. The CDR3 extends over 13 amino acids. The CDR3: CASSLGANNEQYF. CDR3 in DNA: TGTGCCAGCAGTTTGGGGGCGAATAACGAGCAGTACTTC.

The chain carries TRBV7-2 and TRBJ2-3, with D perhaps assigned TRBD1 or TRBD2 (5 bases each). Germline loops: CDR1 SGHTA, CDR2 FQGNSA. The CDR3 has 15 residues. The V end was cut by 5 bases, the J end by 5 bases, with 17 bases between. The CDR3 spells CASSPTGTSGDTQYF. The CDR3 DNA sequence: TGTGCCAGCAGCCCAACCGGGACCTCGGGAGATACGCAGTATTTT.

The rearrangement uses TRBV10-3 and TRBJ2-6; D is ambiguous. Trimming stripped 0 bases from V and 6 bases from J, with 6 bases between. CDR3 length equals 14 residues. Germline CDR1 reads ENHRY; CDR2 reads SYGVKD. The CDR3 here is CAISESIEANVLTF. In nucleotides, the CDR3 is TGTGCCATCAGTGAGTCTATTGAGGCCAACGTCCTGACTTTC.

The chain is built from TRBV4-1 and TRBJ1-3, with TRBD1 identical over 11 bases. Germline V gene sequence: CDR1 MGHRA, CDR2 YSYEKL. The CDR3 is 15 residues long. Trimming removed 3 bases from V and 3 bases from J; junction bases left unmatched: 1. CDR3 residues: CASSQDRGLGNTIYF. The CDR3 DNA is TGCGCCAGCAGCCAGGACAGGGGGCTTGGAAACACCATATATTTT.

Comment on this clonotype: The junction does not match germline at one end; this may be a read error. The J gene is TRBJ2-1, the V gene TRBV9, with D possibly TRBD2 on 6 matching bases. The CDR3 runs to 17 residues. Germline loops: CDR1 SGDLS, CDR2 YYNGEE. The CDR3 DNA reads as TGTGCCAGTAGCGACCGAGCCCGGGGGTCTTCCTACAATGAGCAGTTCTTC. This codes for CASSDRARGSSYNEQFF. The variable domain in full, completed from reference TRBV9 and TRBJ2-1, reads DSGVTQTPKHLITATGQRVTLRCSPRSGDLSVYWYQQSLDQGLQFLIQYYNGEERAKGNILERFSAQQFPDLHSELNLSSLELGDSALYFCASSDRARGSSYNEQFFGPGTRLTVL.

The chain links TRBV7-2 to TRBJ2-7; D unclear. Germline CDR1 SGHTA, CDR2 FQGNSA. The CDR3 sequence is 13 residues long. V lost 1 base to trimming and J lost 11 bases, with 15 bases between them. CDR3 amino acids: CASSLGAVVAEYF. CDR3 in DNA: TGTGCCAGCAGCTTAGGGGCGGTTGTGGCGGAGTACTTC.

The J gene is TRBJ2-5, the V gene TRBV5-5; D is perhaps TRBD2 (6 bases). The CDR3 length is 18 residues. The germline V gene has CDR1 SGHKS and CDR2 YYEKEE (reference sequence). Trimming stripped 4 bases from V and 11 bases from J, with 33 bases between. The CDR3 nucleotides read TGTGCCAGCAGCCGCACGGGCAGCGGGCCCCACTCCTACAATGAGCAGTACTTC. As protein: CASSRTGSGPHSYNEQYF.

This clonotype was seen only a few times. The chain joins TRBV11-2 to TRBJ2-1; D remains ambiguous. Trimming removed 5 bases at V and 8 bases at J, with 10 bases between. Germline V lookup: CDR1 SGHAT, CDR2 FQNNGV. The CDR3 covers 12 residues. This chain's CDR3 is CASSEYYHEQFF. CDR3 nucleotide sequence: TGTGCCAGCAGCGAGTACTATCATGAGCAGTTCTTC.

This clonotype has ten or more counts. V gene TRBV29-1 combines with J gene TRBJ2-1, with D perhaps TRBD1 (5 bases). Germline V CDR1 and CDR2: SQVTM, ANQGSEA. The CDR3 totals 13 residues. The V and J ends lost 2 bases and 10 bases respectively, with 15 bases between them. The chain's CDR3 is CSVESTGAGEQFF. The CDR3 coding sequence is TGCAGCGTTGAATCAACAGGAGCTGGGGAGCAGTTCTTC.

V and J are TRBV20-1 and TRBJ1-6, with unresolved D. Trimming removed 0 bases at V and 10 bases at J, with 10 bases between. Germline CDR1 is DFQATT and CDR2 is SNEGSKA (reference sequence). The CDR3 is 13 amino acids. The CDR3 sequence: CSARDTGRSPLHF. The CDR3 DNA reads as TGCAGTGCTAGAGACACGGGAAGATCACCCCTCCACTTT.

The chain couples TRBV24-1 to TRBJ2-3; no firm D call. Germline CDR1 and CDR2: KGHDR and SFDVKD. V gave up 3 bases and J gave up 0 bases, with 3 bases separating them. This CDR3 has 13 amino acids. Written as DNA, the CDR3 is TGTGCCACCAGTGATGTAAGCACAGATACGCAGTATTTT. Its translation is CATSDVSTDTQYF.

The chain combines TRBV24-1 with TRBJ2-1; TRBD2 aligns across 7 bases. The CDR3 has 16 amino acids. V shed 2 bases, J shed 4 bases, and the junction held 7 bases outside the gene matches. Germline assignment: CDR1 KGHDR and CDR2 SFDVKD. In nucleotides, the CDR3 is TGTGCCACCAGTGATTCGCTAGCGGAGTTTTACAATGAGCAGTTCTTC. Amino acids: CATSDSLAEFYNEQFF.

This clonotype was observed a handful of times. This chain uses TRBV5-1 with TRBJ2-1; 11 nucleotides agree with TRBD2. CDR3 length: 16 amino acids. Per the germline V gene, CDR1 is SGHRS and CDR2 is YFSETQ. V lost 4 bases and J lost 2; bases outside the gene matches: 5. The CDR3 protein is CASSLTGLAAYNEQFF. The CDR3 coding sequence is TGCGCCAGCAGCCTAACGGGACTAGCGGCCTACAATGAGCAGTTCTTC. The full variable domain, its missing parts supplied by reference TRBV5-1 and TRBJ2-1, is KAGVTQTPRYLIKTRGQQVTLSCSPISGHRSVSWYQQTPGQGLQFLFEYFSETQRNKGNFPGRFSGRQFSNSRSEMNVSTLELGDSALYLCASSLTGLAAYNEQFFGPGTRLTVL.

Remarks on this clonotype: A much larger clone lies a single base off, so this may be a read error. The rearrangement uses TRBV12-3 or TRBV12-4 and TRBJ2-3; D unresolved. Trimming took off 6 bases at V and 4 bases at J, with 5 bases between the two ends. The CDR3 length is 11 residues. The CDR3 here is CASRIADTQYF. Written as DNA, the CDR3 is TGTGCCAGCAGAATAGCAGATACGCAGTATTTT.

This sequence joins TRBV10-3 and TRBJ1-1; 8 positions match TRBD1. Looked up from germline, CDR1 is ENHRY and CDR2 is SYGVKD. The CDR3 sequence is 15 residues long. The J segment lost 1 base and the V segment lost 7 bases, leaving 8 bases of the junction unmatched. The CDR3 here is CAITYGQGGNTEAFF. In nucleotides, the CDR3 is TGTGCCATCACCTATGGACAGGGAGGGAACACTGAAGCTTTCTTT.

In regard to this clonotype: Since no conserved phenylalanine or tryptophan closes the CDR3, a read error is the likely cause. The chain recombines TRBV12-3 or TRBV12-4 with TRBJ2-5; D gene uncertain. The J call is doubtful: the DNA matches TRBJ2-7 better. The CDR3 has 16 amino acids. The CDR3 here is CASSSPGRGLSYEQYC. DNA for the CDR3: TGTGCCAGCAGCTCCCCTGGGCGCGGTTTAAGCTACGAGCAGTACTGC.

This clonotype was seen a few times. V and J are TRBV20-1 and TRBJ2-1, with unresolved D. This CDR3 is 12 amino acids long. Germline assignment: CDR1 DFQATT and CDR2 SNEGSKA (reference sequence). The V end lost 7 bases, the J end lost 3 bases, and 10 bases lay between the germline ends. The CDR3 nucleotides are TGCAGTGGATCTGATAGCTACAATGAGCAGTTCTTC. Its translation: CSGSDSYNEQFF.